This TCR beta chain was sequenced during a study of blood T cell repertoires in COVID-19 (dated by TCRdb to the early 2020s). Regarding the complete study: Samples covering the acute and convalescent phases of COVID-19 were provided by collaborators in the United States, Italy and Spain. The dataset comprised deeply sampled blood TCRbeta repertoires from subjects exposed to, actively infected with, or recovered from COVID-19. Where available, HLA class I and class II types were obtained from metadata supplied by the sample provider rather than from assay-based typing. The samples were drawn from two sources: the first 160 participants of the ongoing ImmuneRACE study, and 1,254 subjects contributed by 6 global collaborators. The material from the prospective study consisted of cDNA or gDNA derived from T cells, B-cell-depleted T cells, or PBMCs. The repertoires were made available in a free public database intended to serve as a resource for research on the immune response to SARS-CoV-2. Sample metadata almost always included a de-identified subject ID, COVID-19 status, age in years and sex. Results the study describes overall, beyond this receptor: The amount of clinical and demographic metadata varied by source and participant and was provided uncurated.

Comment on this clone: This receptor's antigen is unknown. A junction boundary mismatches the germline segment, possibly from a read error.

Enrolling through a virtual design, the prospective study's participants ranged in age from roughly 18 to 89 years and lived across roughly 24 United States geographic areas. In the prospective study, cohorts were assigned on the basis of participant-reported clinical history obtained from a screening survey and a study questionnaire. Recovered participants in ImmuneRACE Cohort 3 were defined by two consecutive negative NP/OP PCR tests, clearance by a healthcare professional, or resolution of symptoms. Each participant in the prospective study had whole blood, serum and a nasopharyngeal or oropharyngeal swab collected by mobile phlebotomists. Prospective study participants could optionally give additional blood draws and questionnaires over an approximately two-month period. Prospective study blood samples were shipped either frozen or at room temperature before DNA extraction. There are 17 amino acids in the CDR3, from cysteine to phenylalanine inclusive. Only the CDR3 DNA is retained, 51 bases long and in frame from the first base. Looking up the germline V gene yields CDR1 MNHNS and CDR2 SASEGT.

The immunoSEQ Assay, a bias-controlled multiplex PCR, was used to amplify TCRbeta CDR3 regions from genomic DNA. The paper's processing steps were these. Nucleated cell counts per sample were estimated from amplification of reference gene primers within the assay. Sequence reads were collapsed and filtered to measure the absolute abundance of every unique TCRbeta CDR3 rearrangement. For each sample, productive Simpson clonality was calculated as the square root of Simpson's diversity index over productive rearrangements. This immuneACCESS table, as held by TCRdb, lists in-frame sequences with V and J called but not all clones. Of the missing ones, under half trace to an unresolved V gene in checked studies; the others have no known cause. V and J calls and clone size are given by that table; D and trimming were obtained from the DNA. The sample yields about 220,000 clones; 82% were counted once. Of the sample, roughly 3.5% falls within the top ten clones.

The TCR sequence derives from a woman aged 55 to 70 who had recovered from COVID-19. Sequenced material: PBMCs or T cells enriched from blood (not recorded which). Recombination joined TRBV6-1 with TRBJ2-5; 14 middle bases align to TRBD2. The CDR3 here reads CASSEGTSGSGIETQYF. The DNA reads TGTGCCAGCAGCGAAGGGACTAGCGGGAGCGGTATAGAGACCCAGTACTTC.